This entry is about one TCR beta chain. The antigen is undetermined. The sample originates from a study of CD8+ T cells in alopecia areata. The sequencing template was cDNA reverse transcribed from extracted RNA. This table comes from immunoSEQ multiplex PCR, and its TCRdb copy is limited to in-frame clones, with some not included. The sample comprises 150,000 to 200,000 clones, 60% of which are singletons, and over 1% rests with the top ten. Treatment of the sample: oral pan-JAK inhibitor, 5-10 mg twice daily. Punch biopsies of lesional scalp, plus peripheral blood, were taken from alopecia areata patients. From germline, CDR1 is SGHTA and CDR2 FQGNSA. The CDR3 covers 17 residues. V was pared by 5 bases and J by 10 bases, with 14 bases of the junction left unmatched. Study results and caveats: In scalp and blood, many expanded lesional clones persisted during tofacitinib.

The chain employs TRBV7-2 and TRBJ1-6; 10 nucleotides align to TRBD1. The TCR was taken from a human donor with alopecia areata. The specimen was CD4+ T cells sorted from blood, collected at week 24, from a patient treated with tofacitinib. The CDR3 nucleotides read TGTGCCAGCAGCCCGGGACAGGGGACGGCGTTGGTGTCACCCCTCCACTTT. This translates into CASSPGQGTALVSPLHF.